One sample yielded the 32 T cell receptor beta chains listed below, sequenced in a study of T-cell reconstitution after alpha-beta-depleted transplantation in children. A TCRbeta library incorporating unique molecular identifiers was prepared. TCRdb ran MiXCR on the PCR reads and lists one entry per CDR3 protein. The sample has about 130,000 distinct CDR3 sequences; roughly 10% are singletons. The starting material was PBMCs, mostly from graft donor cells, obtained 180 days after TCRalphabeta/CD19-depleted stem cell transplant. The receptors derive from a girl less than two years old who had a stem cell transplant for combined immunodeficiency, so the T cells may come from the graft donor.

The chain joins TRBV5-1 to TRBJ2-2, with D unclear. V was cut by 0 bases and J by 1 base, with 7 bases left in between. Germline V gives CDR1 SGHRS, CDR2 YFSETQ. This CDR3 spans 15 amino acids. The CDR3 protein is CASSLGPLNTGELFF. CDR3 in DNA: TGCGCCAGCAGCTTGGGGCCGCTGAACACCGGGGAGCTGTTTTTT. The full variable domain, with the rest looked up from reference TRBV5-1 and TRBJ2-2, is KAGVTQTPRYLIKTRGQQVTLSCSPISGHRSVSWYQQTPGQGLQFLFEYFSETQRNKGNFPGRFSGRQFSNSRSEMNVSTLELGDSALYLCASSLGPLNTGELFFGEGSRLTVL.

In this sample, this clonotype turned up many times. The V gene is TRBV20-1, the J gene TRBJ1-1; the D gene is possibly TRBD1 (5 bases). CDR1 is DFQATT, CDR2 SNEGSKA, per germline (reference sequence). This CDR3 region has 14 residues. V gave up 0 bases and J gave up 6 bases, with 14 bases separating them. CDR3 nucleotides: TGCAGTGCTAGAGAGGGTGAGGGAGGGGCTGAAGCTTTCTTT. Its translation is CSAREGEGGAEAFF.

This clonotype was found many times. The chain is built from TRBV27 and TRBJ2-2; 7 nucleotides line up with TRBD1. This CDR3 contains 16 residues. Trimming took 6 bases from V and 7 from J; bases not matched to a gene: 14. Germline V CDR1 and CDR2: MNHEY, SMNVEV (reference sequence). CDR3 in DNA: TGTGCCAGCAGCTACCCGTCCGAGGGGGCGAGCGGGGAGCTGTTTTTT. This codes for CASSYPSEGASGELFF.

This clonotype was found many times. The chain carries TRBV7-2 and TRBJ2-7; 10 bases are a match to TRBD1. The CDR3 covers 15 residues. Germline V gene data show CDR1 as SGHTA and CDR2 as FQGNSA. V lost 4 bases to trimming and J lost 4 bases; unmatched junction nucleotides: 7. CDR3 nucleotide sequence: TGTGCCAGCAGCTCCTCGACAGGGGGCGAATACGAGCAGTACTTC. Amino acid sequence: CASSSSTGGEYEQYF. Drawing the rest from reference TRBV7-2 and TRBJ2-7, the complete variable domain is GAGVSQSPSNKVTEKGKDVELRCDPISGHTALYWYRQSLGQGLEFLIYFQGNSAPDKSGLPSDRFSAERTGGSVSTLTIQRTQQEDSAVYLCASSSSTGGEYEQYFGPGTRLTVT.

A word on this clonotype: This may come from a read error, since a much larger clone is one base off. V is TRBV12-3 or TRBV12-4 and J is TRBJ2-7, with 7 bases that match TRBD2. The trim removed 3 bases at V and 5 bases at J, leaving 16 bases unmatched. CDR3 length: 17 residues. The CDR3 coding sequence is TGTGCCAGCAGTTTCCCCGGGGGGTCCAAAAAATACGACGAGCAGTACTTC. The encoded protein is CASSFPGGSKKYDEQYF.

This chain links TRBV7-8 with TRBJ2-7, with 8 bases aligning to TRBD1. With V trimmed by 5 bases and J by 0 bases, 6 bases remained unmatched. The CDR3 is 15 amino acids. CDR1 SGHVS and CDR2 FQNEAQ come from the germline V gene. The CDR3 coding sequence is TGTGCCAGCAGCGCGGACAGGGTCAGCTCCTACGAGCAGTACTTC. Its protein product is CASSADRVSSYEQYF.

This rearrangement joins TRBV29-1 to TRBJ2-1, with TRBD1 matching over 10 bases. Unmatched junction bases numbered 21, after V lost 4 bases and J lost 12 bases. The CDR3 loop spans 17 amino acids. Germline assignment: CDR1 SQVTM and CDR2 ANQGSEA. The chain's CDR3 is CSVAGTGVTSGIGGQFF. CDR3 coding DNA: TGCAGCGTTGCAGGGACAGGGGTAACTAGCGGTATTGGGGGGCAGTTCTTC.

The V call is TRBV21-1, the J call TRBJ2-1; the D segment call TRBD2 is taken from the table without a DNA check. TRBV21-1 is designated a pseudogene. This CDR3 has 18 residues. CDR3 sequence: CASSKGWSRELDYNEQFF. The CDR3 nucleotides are TGTGCCAGCAGCAAAGGATGGAGTCGGGAGTTAGACTACAATGAGCAGTTCTTC.

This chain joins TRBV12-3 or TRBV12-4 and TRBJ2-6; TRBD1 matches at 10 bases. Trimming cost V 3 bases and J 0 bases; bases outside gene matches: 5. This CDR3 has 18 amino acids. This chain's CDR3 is CASSFPGQGYSGANVLTF. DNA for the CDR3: TGTGCCAGCAGTTTTCCGGGACAGGGGTACTCTGGGGCCAACGTCCTGACTTTC.

This CDR3 is CASSQLRGVKARELFF. The CDR3 DNA follows: TGCGCCAGCAGCCAATTAAGAGGAGTAAAGGCCAGGGAGCTGTTTTTT. V is TRBV4-3 and J is TRBJ2-2, with D uncertain. The CDR3 loop spans 16 amino acids. Germline-derived CDR1 and CDR2 are LGHNA and YSLEER. Trimming took off 2 bases at V and 9 bases at J, with 19 bases between the two ends.

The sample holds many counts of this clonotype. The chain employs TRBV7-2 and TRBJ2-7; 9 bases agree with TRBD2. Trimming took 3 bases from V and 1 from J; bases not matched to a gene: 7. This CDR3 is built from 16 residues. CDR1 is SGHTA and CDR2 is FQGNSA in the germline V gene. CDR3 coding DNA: TGTGCCAGCAGCTTCCGGGTTAGCGGGAGTTCCTACGAGCAGTACTTC. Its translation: CASSFRVSGSSYEQYF.

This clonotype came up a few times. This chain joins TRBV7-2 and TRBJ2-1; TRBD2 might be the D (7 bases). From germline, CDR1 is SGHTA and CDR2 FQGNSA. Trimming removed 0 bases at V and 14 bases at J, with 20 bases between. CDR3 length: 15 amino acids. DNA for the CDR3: TGTGCCAGCAGCTTAGCTGGGGGGGCAATAGCGGTGGAGTTCTTC. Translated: CASSLAGGAIAVEFF. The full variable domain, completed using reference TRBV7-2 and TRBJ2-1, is GAGVSQSPSNKVTEKGKDVELRCDPISGHTALYWYRQSLGQGLEFLIYFQGNSAPDKSGLPSDRFSAERTGGSVSTLTIQRTQQEDSAVYLCASSLAGGAIAVEFFGPGTRLTVL.

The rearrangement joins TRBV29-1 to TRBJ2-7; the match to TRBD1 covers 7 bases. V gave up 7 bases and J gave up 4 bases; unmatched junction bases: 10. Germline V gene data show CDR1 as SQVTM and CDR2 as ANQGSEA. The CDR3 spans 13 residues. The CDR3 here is CSALTGRPYEQYF. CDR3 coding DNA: TGCAGCGCATTGACAGGGAGACCGTACGAGCAGTACTTC.

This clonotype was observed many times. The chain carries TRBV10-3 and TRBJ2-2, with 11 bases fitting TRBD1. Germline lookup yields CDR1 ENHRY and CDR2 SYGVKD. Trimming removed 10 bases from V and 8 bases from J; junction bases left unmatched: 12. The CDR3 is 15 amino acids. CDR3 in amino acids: CATSGQGATMGELFF. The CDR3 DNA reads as TGTGCCACCTCCGGACAGGGGGCGACGATGGGGGAGCTGTTTTTT.

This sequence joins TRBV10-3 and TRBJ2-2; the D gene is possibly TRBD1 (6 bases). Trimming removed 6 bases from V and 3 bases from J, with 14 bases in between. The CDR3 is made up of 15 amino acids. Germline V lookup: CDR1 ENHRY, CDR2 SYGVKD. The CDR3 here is CAISVQGRHTGELFF. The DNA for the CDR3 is TGTGCCATCAGCGTACAGGGTCGTCACACCGGGGAGCTGTTTTTT.

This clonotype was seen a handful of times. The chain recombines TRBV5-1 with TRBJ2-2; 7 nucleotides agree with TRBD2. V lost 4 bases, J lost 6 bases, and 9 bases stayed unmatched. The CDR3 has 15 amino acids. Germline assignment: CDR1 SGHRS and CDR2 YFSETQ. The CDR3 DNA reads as TGCGCCAGCAGCCCTGGACTAGAGAGGGCCGGGGAGCTGTTTTTT. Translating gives CASSPGLERAGELFF.

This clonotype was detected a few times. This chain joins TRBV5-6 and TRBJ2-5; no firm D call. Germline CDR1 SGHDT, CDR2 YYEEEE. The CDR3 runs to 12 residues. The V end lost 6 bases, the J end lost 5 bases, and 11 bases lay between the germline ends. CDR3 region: CASTGVVETQYF. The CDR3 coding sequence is TGTGCCAGCACCGGAGTGGTGGAGACCCAGTACTTC.

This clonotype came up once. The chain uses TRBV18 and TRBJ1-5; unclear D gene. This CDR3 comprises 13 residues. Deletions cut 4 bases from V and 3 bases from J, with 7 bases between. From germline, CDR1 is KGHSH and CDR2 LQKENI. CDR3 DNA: TGTGCCAGCTCACAGGGTTACAATCAGCCCCAGCATTTT. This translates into CASSQGYNQPQHF.

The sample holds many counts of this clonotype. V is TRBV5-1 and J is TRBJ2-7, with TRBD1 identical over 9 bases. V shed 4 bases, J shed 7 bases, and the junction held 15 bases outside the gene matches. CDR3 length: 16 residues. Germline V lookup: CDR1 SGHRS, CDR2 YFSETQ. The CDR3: CASSPWTGEVPREQYF. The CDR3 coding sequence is TGCGCCAGCAGCCCCTGGACAGGGGAAGTACCTAGAGAGCAGTACTTC.

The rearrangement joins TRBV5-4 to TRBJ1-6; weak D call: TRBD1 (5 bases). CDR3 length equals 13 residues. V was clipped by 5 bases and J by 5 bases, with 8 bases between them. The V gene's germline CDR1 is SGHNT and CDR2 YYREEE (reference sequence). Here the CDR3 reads CASRGRDNSPLHF. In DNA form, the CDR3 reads TGTGCCAGCAGGGGCAGGGATAATTCACCCCTCCACTTT.

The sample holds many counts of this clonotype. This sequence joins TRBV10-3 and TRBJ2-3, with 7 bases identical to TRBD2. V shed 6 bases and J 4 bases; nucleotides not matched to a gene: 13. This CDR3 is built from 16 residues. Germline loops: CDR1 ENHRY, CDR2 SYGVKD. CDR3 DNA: TGTGCCATCAGCGAAACTCAAGTTGCGGGAGCAGATACGCAGTATTTT. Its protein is CAISETQVAGADTQYF.

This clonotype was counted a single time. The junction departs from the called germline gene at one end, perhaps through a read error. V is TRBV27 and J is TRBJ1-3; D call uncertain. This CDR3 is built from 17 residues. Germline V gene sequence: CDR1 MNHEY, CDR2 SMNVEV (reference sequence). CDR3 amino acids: CASSLLGNSYSGNSIYF. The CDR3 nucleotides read TGTGCCAGCAGTTTATTGGGTAACAGCTACTCTGGAAACTCCATATATTTT.

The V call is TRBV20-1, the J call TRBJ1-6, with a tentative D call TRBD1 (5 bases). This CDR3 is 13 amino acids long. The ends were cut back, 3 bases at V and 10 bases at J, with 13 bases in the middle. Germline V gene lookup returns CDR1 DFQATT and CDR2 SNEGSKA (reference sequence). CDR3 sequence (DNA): TGCAGTGCTAGCGGGACTCGGGACTCACCCCTCCACTTT. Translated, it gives CSASGTRDSPLHF.

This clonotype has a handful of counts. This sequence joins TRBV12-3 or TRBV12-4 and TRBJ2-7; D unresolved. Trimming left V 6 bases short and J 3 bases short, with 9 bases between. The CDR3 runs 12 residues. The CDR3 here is CASSRTIYEQYF. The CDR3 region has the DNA TGTGCCAGCAGCCGAACTATCTACGAGCAGTACTTC.

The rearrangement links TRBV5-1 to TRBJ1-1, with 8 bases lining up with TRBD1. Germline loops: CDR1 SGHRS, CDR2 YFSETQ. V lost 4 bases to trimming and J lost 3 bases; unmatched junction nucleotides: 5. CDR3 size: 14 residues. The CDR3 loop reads CASSPGQDYTEAFF. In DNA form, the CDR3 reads TGCGCCAGCAGCCCGGGACAGGACTACACTGAAGCTTTCTTT.

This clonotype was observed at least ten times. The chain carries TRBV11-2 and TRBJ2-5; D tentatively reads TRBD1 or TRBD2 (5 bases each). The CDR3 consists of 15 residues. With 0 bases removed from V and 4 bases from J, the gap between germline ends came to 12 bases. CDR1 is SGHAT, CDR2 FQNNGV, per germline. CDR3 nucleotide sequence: TGTGCCAGCAGCTTAGATGCTTTGGGGGTAGAGACCCAGTACTTC. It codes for CASSLDALGVETQYF.

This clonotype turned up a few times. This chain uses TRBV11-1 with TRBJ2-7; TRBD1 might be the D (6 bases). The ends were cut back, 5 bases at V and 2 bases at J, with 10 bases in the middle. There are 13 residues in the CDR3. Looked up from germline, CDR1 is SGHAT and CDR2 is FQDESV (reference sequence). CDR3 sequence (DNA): TGTGCCAGCAGCCCGGGGACAACCTACGAGCAGTACTTC. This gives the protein CASSPGTTYEQYF.

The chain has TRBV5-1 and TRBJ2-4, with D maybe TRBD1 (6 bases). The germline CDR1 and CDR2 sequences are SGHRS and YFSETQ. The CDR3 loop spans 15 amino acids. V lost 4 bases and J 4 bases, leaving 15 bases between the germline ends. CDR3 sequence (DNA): TGCGCCAGCAGCAAACCGGGACAACTGAAAAACATTCAGTACTTC. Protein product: CASSKPGQLKNIQYF.

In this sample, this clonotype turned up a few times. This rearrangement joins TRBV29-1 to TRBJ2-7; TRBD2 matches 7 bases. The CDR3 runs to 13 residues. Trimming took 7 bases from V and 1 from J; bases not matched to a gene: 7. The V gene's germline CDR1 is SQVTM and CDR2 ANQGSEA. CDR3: CSALTSRSYEQYF. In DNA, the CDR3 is TGCAGCGCTCTGACTAGCAGGTCCTACGAGCAGTACTTC.

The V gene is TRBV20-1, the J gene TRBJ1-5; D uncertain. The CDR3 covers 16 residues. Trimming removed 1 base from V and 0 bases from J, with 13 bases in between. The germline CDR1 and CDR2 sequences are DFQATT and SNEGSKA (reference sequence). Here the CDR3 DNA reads TGCAGTGCTAGAGGAGGAACACCATATAGCAATCAGCCCCAGCATTTT. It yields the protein CSARGGTPYSNQPQHF.

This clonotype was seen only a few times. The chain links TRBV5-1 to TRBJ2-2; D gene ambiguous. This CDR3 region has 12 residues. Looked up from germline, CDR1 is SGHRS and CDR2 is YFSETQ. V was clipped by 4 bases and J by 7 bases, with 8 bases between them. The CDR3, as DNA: TGCGCCAGCAGCCTTGAACACGGGGAGCTGTTTTTT. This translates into CASSLEHGELFF.

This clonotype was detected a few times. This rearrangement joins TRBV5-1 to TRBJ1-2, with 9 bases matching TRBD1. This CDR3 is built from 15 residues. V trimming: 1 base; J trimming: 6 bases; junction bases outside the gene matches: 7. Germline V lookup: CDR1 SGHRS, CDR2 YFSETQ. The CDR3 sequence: CASSLTGGMGDGYTF. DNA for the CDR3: TGCGCCAGCAGCTTGACAGGGGGCATGGGAGATGGCTACACCTTC.